Shown below are 32 T cell receptor beta chains from a single sample sequenced in a study of PD-1 blockade in classical Hodgkin lymphoma. The assay was immunoSEQ multiplex PCR, and TCRdb's table has in-frame clones only and misses some. The profile covers roughly 150,000 clones, with 78% appearing a single time and roughly 9.2% taken by the ten largest. Brentuximab vedotin exposure varied, and every patient relapsed after autologous stem cell transplantation. Specimen: peripheral blood mononuclear cells (PBMCs), collected before the second cycle of nivolumab. These receptors were collected from a human donor with classical Hodgkin lymphoma.

Only a few counts were recorded for this clone. The chain combines TRBV6-6 with TRBJ1-1, with D hard to call. Germline values: CDR1 MNHNY, CDR2 SVGAGI (reference sequence). The length of the CDR3 is 13 residues. Trimming left V 6 bases short and J 2 bases short, with 10 bases between. Written as DNA, the CDR3 is TGTGCCAGCAGCCTAACAGCAAACACTGAAGCTTTCTTT. Protein sequence: CASSLTANTEAFF.

This clone was seen a handful of times. The rearrangement joins TRBV7-3 to TRBJ2-2; 8 bases align to TRBD1. Germline V gene lookup returns CDR1 SGHTA and CDR2 FQGTGA. The CDR3 loop spans 16 amino acids. V lost 5 bases, J lost 6 bases, and 11 bases stayed unmatched. The CDR3 loop is CASSPYRGVSAGELFF. The CDR3 nucleotides read TGTGCCAGCAGCCCCTACAGGGGGGTATCCGCCGGGGAGCTGTTTTTT.

V and J are TRBV5-1 and TRBJ2-1; the match to TRBD2 covers 9 bases. This CDR3 comprises 17 residues. Per the germline V gene, CDR1 is SGHRS and CDR2 is YFSETQ. V trimming: 3 bases; J trimming: 0 bases; junction bases outside the gene matches: 7. The CDR3 spells CASSSTSGFPSYNEQFF. As DNA, the CDR3 is TGCGCCAGCAGCTCCACTAGCGGGTTCCCCTCCTACAATGAGCAGTTCTTC.

This clone was recorded once. This rearrangement joins TRBV29-1 to TRBJ2-7; 8 nucleotides match TRBD1. CDR3 length equals 14 residues. The germline CDR1 and CDR2 sequences are SQVTM and ANQGSEA. J lost 4 bases, V lost 6 bases, and 11 bases had no gene match. The CDR3: CSVGRTGSYYEQYF. CDR3 in DNA: TGCAGCGTGGGCCGGACAGGGAGCTATTACGAGCAGTACTTC.

The rearrangement joins TRBV7-9 to TRBJ2-3; weak D call: TRBD2 (6 bases). Trimming removed 5 bases from V and 10 bases from J, with 19 bases in between. The CDR3 length is 14 residues. From germline, CDR1 is SEHNR and CDR2 FQNEAQ (reference sequence). Written as DNA, the CDR3 is TGTGCCAGCAGCCCAGACCCGGCGGCTAGCGCGCAGTATTTT. Its protein product is CASSPDPAASAQYF. Drawing the rest from reference TRBV7-9 and TRBJ2-3, the complete variable domain is DTGVSQNPRHKITKRGQNVTFRCDPISEHNRLYWYRQTLGQGPEFLTYFQNEAQLEKSRLLSDRFSAERPKGSFSTLEIQRTEQGDSAMYLCASSPDPAASAQYFGPGTRLTVL.

The rearrangement links TRBV7-2 to TRBJ2-7, with TRBD2 identical over 9 bases. The ends lost 1 base at V and 2 bases at J; junction bases unmatched: 6. The CDR3 runs to 16 residues. CDR1 SGHTA and CDR2 FQGNSA come from the germline V gene. CDR3 in DNA: TGTGCCAGCAGCTTAGGGGCGGGAGGGGAACCCTACGAGCAGTACTTC. As protein: CASSLGAGGEPYEQYF.

This chain uses TRBV29-1 with TRBJ2-1; 9 nucleotides align to TRBD2. With V trimmed by 5 bases and J by 3 bases, 8 bases remained unmatched. This CDR3 contains 15 residues. Per germline, CDR1 SQVTM and CDR2 ANQGSEA. This chain's CDR3 is CSVPWASGNYNEQFF. DNA for the CDR3: TGCAGCGTTCCCTGGGCTAGCGGGAACTACAATGAGCAGTTCTTC.

V is TRBV7-9 and J is TRBJ2-1; 12 nucleotides agree with TRBD2. Per germline, CDR1 SEHNR and CDR2 FQNEAQ (reference sequence). V gave up 2 bases and J gave up 9 bases; unmatched junction bases: 8. This CDR3 contains 16 residues. In DNA, the CDR3 is TGTGCCAGCAGCTTACCTAGGACTAGCGGGGCAGGTGAGCAGTTCTTC. Translating gives CASSLPRTSGAGEQFF.

This clone was observed at least ten times. The same CDR3 can be traced to other DNA sequences in this sample. The chain combines TRBV19 with TRBJ2-7; D call uncertain. CDR3 length: 13 residues. V shed 0 bases and J shed 3 bases, with 6 bases lying between them. CDR1 and CDR2 (germline): LNHDA, SQIVND (reference sequence). The CDR3 protein is CASSIDLGYEQYF. For the CDR3, the DNA is TGTGCCAGTAGTATAGATCTCGGCTACGAGCAGTACTTC.

The rearrangement joins TRBV15 to TRBJ2-1; 9 nucleotides agree with TRBD2. Trimming took 1 base from V and 1 from J; bases not matched to a gene: 5. Germline-derived CDR1 and CDR2 are LNHNV and YYDKDF (reference sequence). The CDR3 has 17 amino acids. CDR3 loop: CATSRGSSGGSYNEQFF. The CDR3 DNA is TGTGCCACCAGCAGAGGAAGTAGCGGGGGATCCTACAATGAGCAGTTCTTC.

As concerns this clone: The identical CDR3 is also encoded by other nucleotide sequences in the sample. The rearrangement joins TRBV9 to TRBJ1-1, with TRBD1 matching 8 bases. The germline V gene encodes CDR1 SGDLS and CDR2 YYNGEE. The length of the CDR3 is 17 residues. The J segment lost 2 bases and the V segment lost 4 bases, leaving 13 bases of the junction unmatched. This CDR3 reads CASSPPTGALSNTEAFF. The CDR3 nucleotides read TGTGCCAGCAGCCCTCCGACAGGGGCGCTCTCTAACACTGAAGCTTTCTTT.

The chain links TRBV6-5 to TRBJ2-5, with D possibly matching TRBD1 (6 bases). The CDR3 extends over 15 amino acids. With 0 bases removed from V and 1 base from J, the gap between germline ends came to 9 bases. Germline values: CDR1 MNHEY, CDR2 SVGAGI. CDR3 DNA sequence: TGTGCCAGCAGTTACTCCTGGACAGCCCAAGAGACCCAGTACTTC. Its translation is CASSYSWTAQETQYF.

This clone came up once. This chain uses TRBV5-1 with TRBJ2-7; TRBD1 agrees at 8 bases. CDR1 is SGHRS, CDR2 YFSETQ, per germline. The CDR3 extends over 14 amino acids. Unmatched junction bases numbered 7, after V lost 3 bases and J lost 5 bases. The CDR3 DNA reads as TGCGCCAGCAGCTACCAAGGACAGGGAAACGAGCAGTACTTC. It yields the protein CASSYQGQGNEQYF.

This clone has a handful of counts. The chain recombines TRBV27 with TRBJ2-7; D call uncertain. Germline CDR1 and CDR2: MNHEY and SMNVEV (reference sequence). Trimming took off 5 bases at V and 4 bases at J, with 18 bases between the two ends. This CDR3 is built from 15 residues. CDR3 region: CASSLLGTVSYEQYF. For the CDR3, the DNA is TGTGCCAGCAGTCTCCTCGGCACAGTCTCGTACGAGCAGTACTTC.

The sample holds a few counts of this clone. V is TRBV28 and J is TRBJ2-7; D remains unclear. The CDR3 length is 13 residues. Per germline, CDR1 MDHEN and CDR2 SYDVKM. Trimming shortened V by 7 bases and J by 2 bases, and 12 bases separated the two germline ends. The CDR3 DNA sequence: TGTGCCAGCACCCTGGGTGTAACCTACGAGCAGTACTTC. As protein: CASTLGVTYEQYF. The variable domain in full, with the rest retrieved from reference TRBV28 and TRBJ2-7, is DVKVTQSSRYLVKRTGEKVFLECVQDMDHENMFWYRQDPGLGLRLIYFSYDVKMKEKGDIPEGYSVSREKKERFSLILESASTNQTSMYLCASTLGVTYEQYFGPGTRLTVT.

The chain couples TRBV11-2 to TRBJ2-5; 11 nucleotides line up with TRBD2. After removal of 2 bases from V and 1 base from J, the junction contained 6 bases not matched to a gene. Per germline, CDR1 SGHAT and CDR2 FQNNGV. The CDR3 covers 17 residues. CDR3 residues: CASSLPGLAATQETQYF. CDR3 coding DNA: TGTGCCAGCAGCTTACCGGGACTAGCGGCTACCCAAGAGACCCAGTACTTC.

This sequence joins TRBV7-3 and TRBJ2-5; D may be TRBD2 (6 bases). Trimming took off 2 bases at V and 7 bases at J, with 14 bases between the two ends. This CDR3 has 14 amino acids. CDR1 is SGHTA, CDR2 FQGTGA, per germline. The CDR3 bases are TGTGCCAGCAGCTTACTAGCGTCGGGTGGGACCCAGTACTTC. This gives the protein CASSLLASGGTQYF.

The rearrangement links TRBV5-1 to TRBJ2-5; no firm D call. V was trimmed by 4 bases and J by 0 bases, leaving 13 bases between them. The CDR3 spans 15 residues. Germline CDR1 and CDR2: SGHRS and YFSETQ. The CDR3 nucleotides read TGCGCCAGCAGCCCTGAGGCCCCCCACCAAGAGACCCAGTACTTC. It specifies CASSPEAPHQETQYF.

This chain connects TRBV10-3 to TRBJ2-1; 12 bases are a match to TRBD2. This CDR3 region has 17 residues. The germline V gene has CDR1 ENHRY and CDR2 SYGVKD. The ends lost 7 bases at V and 7 bases at J; junction bases unmatched: 14. The CDR3 reads CAITPTGLAGTGNEQFF. The CDR3 nucleotides are TGTGCCATCACCCCGACCGGACTAGCGGGGACGGGAAATGAGCAGTTCTTC.

This chain uses TRBV4-2 with TRBJ2-3, with 8 bases matching TRBD2. Germline CDR1 LGHNA, CDR2 YNFKEQ. This CDR3 has 14 amino acids. The ends lost 4 bases at V and 6 bases at J; junction bases unmatched: 6. The CDR3: CASSRGRKEDTQYF. CDR3 sequence (DNA): TGTGCCAGCAGCCGCGGGAGGAAGGAGGATACGCAGTATTTT.

This chain uses TRBV15 with TRBJ2-6; D gene uncertain. The CDR3 spans 14 residues. Germline V gene lookup returns CDR1 LNHNV and CDR2 YYDKDF (reference sequence). V was shortened by 1 base and J by 0 bases, with 1 base between the two germline ends. The CDR3 reads CATSRVSGANVLTF. As DNA, the CDR3 is TGTGCCACCAGCAGAGTCTCTGGGGCCAACGTCCTGACTTTC.

The chain is built from TRBV4-2 and TRBJ1-2, with D maybe TRBD1 (6 bases). CDR3 length: 15 amino acids. V was pared by 4 bases and J by 7 bases, with 19 bases between. Germline V gene sequence: CDR1 LGHNA, CDR2 YNFKEQ. Here the CDR3 DNA reads TGTGCCAGCAGCCCCCTAGTAGGGGGATCAGGTGGCTACACCTTC. Protein sequence: CASSPLVGGSGGYTF.

This sequence joins TRBV5-4 and TRBJ2-7; D possibly matches TRBD1 or TRBD2 (5 bases each). V dropped 4 bases and J dropped 1 base, with 15 bases sitting between them. Germline V gene sequence: CDR1 SGHNT, CDR2 YYREEE (reference sequence). The length of the CDR3 is 15 residues. This chain's CDR3 is CASSPRRDRSYEQYF. As DNA, the CDR3 is TGTGCCAGCAGCCCCCGCCGGGACCGTTCCTACGAGCAGTACTTC.

The rearrangement links TRBV4-2 to TRBJ2-5; TRBD1 aligns across 10 bases. V lost 0 bases, J lost 5 bases, and 9 bases stayed unmatched. The germline V gene encodes CDR1 LGHNA and CDR2 YNFKEQ. The CDR3 is 17 residues long. For the CDR3, the DNA is TGTGCCAGCAGCCAAGATCGGGGGGACAGGGGCCGGGAGACCCAGTACTTC. Protein product: CASSQDRGDRGRETQYF.

J is TRBJ2-1 and V is TRBV27; 10 positions agree with TRBD2. Germline V lookup: CDR1 MNHEY, CDR2 SMNVEV (reference sequence). The V gene end was trimmed by 3 bases and the J gene end by 8 bases; junction bases not matched to a gene: 4. This CDR3 has 14 residues. This CDR3 is CASSFASGRDEQFF. The CDR3 nucleotides read TGTGCCAGCAGTTTTGCTAGCGGGAGAGATGAGCAGTTCTTC.

The chain joins TRBV5-1 to TRBJ1-1, with D possibly TRBD1 on 6 matching bases. The V end was cut by 0 bases, the J end by 7 bases, with 10 bases between. The germline V gene has CDR1 SGHRS and CDR2 YFSETQ. The CDR3 covers 13 residues. CDR3 sequence: CASSLEQGGEAFF. In DNA form, the CDR3 reads TGCGCCAGCAGCTTGGAACAGGGTGGTGAAGCTTTCTTT.

The rearrangement joins TRBV19 to TRBJ2-6; D possibly corresponds to TRBD1 (6 bases). The CDR3 is made up of 16 amino acids. Germline loops: CDR1 LNHDA, CDR2 SQIVND (reference sequence). V lost 6 bases and J 2 bases, leaving 14 bases between the germline ends. CDR3 nucleotide sequence: TGTGCCAGTAGCACCACAGGGTTGGCTGGGGCCAACGTCCTGACTTTC. It yields the protein CASSTTGLAGANVLTF.

V gene TRBV28 combines with J gene TRBJ1-3, with D unclear. CDR1 is MDHEN, CDR2 SYDVKM, per germline. Trimming shortened V by 6 bases and J by 11 bases, and 17 bases separated the two germline ends. The CDR3 sequence is 13 residues long. CDR3 nucleotides: TGTGCCAGCAGCATCGGACCCTTACTTCCCATATATTTT. It specifies CASSIGPLLPIYF.

The V and J genes are TRBV27 and TRBJ1-1; 8 bases are shared with TRBD1. The CDR3 is 16 residues long. Germline CDR1 reads MNHEY; CDR2 reads SMNVEV (reference sequence). Unmatched junction bases numbered 10, after V lost 4 bases and J lost 3 bases. CDR3 DNA: TGTGCCAGCAGTTGGGGGACAGGTAGTTTCGACACTGAAGCTTTCTTT. Protein: CASSWGTGSFDTEAFF.

The rearrangement uses TRBV7-3 and TRBJ2-3; no firm D call. The germline V gene encodes CDR1 SGHTA and CDR2 FQGTGA. Trimming removed 0 bases at V and 0 bases at J, with 7 bases between. This CDR3 has 15 residues. CDR3: CASSLTLLSTDTQYF. DNA of the CDR3: TGTGCCAGCAGCTTAACATTATTAAGCACAGATACGCAGTATTTT. The full variable domain, completed using reference TRBV7-3 and TRBJ2-3, is GAGVSQTPSNKVTEKGKYVELRCDPISGHTALYWYRQSLGQGPEFLIYFQGTGAADDSGLPNDRFFAVRPEGSVSTLKIQRTERGDSAVYLCASSLTLLSTDTQYFGPGTRLTVL.

The V call is TRBV9, the J call TRBJ2-7; no clear D gene. CDR3 length: 14 residues. The germline V gene encodes CDR1 SGDLS and CDR2 YYNGEE. V was cut by 0 bases and J by 4 bases, with 11 bases left in between. CDR3 in amino acids: CASSVGGIGYEQYF. DNA for the CDR3: TGTGCCAGCAGCGTAGGAGGAATCGGGTACGAGCAGTACTTC.

The chain employs TRBV19 and TRBJ1-5, with D hard to call. The V end was cut by 5 bases, the J end by 4 bases, with 12 bases between. Germline CDR1 is LNHDA and CDR2 is SQIVND (reference sequence). This CDR3 contains 14 residues. The CDR3 DNA sequence: TGTGCCAGTAGTTATTCGTACGATAATCAGCCCCAGCATTTT. Encoded protein: CASSYSYDNQPQHF.